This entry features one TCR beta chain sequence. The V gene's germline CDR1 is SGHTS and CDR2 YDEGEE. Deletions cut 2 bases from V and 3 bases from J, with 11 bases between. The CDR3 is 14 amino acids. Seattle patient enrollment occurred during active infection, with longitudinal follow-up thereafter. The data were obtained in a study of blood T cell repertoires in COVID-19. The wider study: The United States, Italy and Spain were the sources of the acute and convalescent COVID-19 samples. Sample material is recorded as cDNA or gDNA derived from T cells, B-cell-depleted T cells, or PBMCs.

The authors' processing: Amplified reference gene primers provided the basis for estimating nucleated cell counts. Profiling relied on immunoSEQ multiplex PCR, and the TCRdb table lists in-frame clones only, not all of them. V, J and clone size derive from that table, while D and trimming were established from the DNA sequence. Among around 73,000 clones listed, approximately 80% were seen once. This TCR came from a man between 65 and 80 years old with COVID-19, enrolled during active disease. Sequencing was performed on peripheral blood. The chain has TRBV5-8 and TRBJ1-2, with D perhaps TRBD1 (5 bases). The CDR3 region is CASSFQGFDYGYTF. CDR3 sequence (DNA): TGTGCCAGCAGCTTCCAGGGCTTCGACTATGGCTACACCTTC. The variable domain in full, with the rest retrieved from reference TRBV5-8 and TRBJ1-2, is EAGVTQSPTHLIKTRGQQATLRCSPISGHTSVYWYQQALGLGLQFLLWYDEGEERNRGNFPPRFSGRQFPNYSSELNVNALELEDSALYLCASSFQGFDYGYTFGSGTRLTVV.